The rows below give T cell receptor beta chains drawn from one sample of a study of blood T cell repertoires in COVID-19. Repertoires were generated with immunoSEQ multiplex PCR, while TCRdb's copy carries only in-frame clones and drops some. The table lists approximately 210,000 clones, roughly four fifths of them singletons, with about 10% in the top ten. The sequencing sample was made of PBMCs or T cells enriched from blood (not recorded which). The receptors here all came from a man aged 40-50 years who had recovered from COVID-19. Both conserved end residues are part of each CDR3. A D gene is named only where the DNA matches it firmly. A row's size may be missing; if present it is once, few, many or a size class.

d_gene | j_gene | v_gene | abundance | CDR3nt | CDR3aa
TRBD1 | TRBJ1-5 | TRBV19 | - | TGTGCCAGTAGTAAACAGGGGCATCAGCCCCAGCATTTT | CASSKQGHQPQHF
TRBD1 | TRBJ1-5 | TRBV27 | - | TGTGCCAGCAGTTTAACCCGGGACAGGTTCCAGCCCCAGCATTTT | CASSLTRDRFQPQHF
- | TRBJ1-3 | TRBV14 | - | TGTGCCAGCAGCCGCCAGTCGGGGGCTGGAAACACCATATATTTT | CASSRQSGAGNTIYF
TRBD1 | TRBJ2-3 | TRBV20-1 | few | TGCAGTGCTAGTTCCGGGACAGGCCTCACAGATACGCAGTATTTT | CSASSGTGLTDTQYF
TRBD1 | TRBJ1-1 | TRBV19 | - | TGTGCCAGCCGACAGGGTACGAGTACCCGAGGGGGTGAAGCTTTCTTT | CASRQGTSTRGGEAFF
TRBD1 | TRBJ2-7 | TRBV28 | - | TGTGCCAGCAGTTTCCTTCCGGGACAGGGGCCCTACGAGCAGTACTTC | CASSFLPGQGPYEQYF
- | TRBJ2-3 | TRBV9 | - | TGTGCCAGCAGCGTAGGTGGGAGACCCACAGATACGCAGTATTTT | CASSVGGRPTDTQYF
TRBD2 | TRBJ2-3 | TRBV29-1 | - | TGCAGCGCACAGCCGGGCGGGGGAGGAGATACGCAGTATTTT | CSAQPGGGGDTQYF
- | TRBJ1-2 | TRBV19 | - | TGTGCCAGTAGTATTAGCAGGGTCGCGGTCTATGGCTACACCTTC | CASSISRVAVYGYTF
- | TRBJ2-1 | TRBV29-1 | few | TGCAGCGTTGAAGTGGGCCAGAAAAGATTCTTC | CSVEVGQKRFF
TRBD1 | TRBJ1-1 | TRBV14 | - | TGTGCCAGCAGCCCCAGGGGGCGGACTGAAGCTTTCTTT | CASSPRGRTEAFF
- | TRBJ2-7 | TRBV6-5 | - | TGTGCCAGCAGTTACTCCGGGAGTGATCTATACGAGCAGTACTTC | CASSYSGSDLYEQYF